Listed below are T cell receptor beta chains from one sample, sequenced in a study of shared clonotypes between healthy human individuals. Sequencing used immunoSEQ multiplex PCR; TCRdb keeps in-frame clones, though not all of them. The table has roughly 490,000 clones, 76% seen once. The specimen sequenced was PBMCs. The receptors stem from a woman aged 40-49 years in good health. Some clones in this sample may be carry-over from other donors' samples. CDR3s include the opening cysteine and the closing phenylalanine or tryptophan. D genes are given only for firm matches. Expanded clones are given a class, and other clones once, few, many or no size at all.

many | TRBJ2-7 | TRBV10-3 | TRBD1 | CAISETGAYEQYF | TGTGCCATCAGTGAGACAGGGGCCTACGAGCAGTACTTC
few | TRBJ2-5 | TRBV4-1 | . | CASSLGPGQETQYF | TGCGCCAGCAGCCTTGGACCCGGCCAAGAGACCCAGTACTTC
once | TRBJ2-1 | TRBV5-1 | . | CASSLALAGDEQFF | TGCGCCAGCAGCTTGGCACTAGCCGGGGATGAGCAGTTCTTC
. | TRBJ2-1 | TRBV5-1 | TRBD1 | CASRIRPGQGAGNEQFF | TGCGCCAGCAGAATACGCCCGGGACAGGGGGCAGGCAATGAGCAGTTCTTC
many | TRBJ1-3 | TRBV7-2 | . | CASSPRGGNSGNTIYF | TGTGCCAGCAGCCCCCGGGGGGGAAACTCTGGAAACACCATATATTTT
once | TRBJ1-4 | TRBV6-5 | . | CASSYLGRGNEKLFF | TGTGCCAGCAGTTACCTTGGAAGGGGTAATGAAAAACTGTTTTTT
. | TRBJ1-5 | TRBV20-1 | . | CSARGDQPQHF | TGCAGTGCAAGGGGAGACCAGCCCCAGCATTTT
. | TRBJ1-1 | TRBV30 | . | CAWSGDKMNTEAFF | TGTGCCTGGAGTGGGGATAAAATGAACACTGAAGCTTTCTTT
few | TRBJ2-7 | TRBV18 | . | CASSPGPGEEQYF | TGTGCCAGCTCACCAGGTCCAGGGGAGGAGCAGTACTTC
. | TRBJ2-7 | TRBV19 | TRBD1 | CASSPTGTGYYEQYF | TGTGCCAGTAGTCCGACCGGGACAGGGTACTACGAGCAGTACTTC
. | TRBJ2-7 | TRBV4-2 | TRBD2 | CASSPRGLAGGPLLYEQYF | TGTGCCAGCAGCCCGCGCGGGCTAGCGGGAGGGCCACTGTTATACGAGCAGTACTTC
. | TRBJ1-1 | TRBV19 | TRBD1 | CASSTQGGTEAFF | TGTGCCAGTAGTACTCAGGGGGGCACTGAAGCTTTCTTT
once | TRBJ2-3 | TRBV6-6 | . | CASAAATRGDTQYF | TGTGCCAGTGCCGCGGCTACCAGAGGAGATACGCAGTATTTT
. | TRBJ2-5 | TRBV7-9 | . | CASSATFEREETQYF | TGTGCCAGCAGCGCTACATTCGAGCGGGAAGAGACCCAGTACTTC
few | TRBJ2-4 | TRBV27 | TRBD1 | CASSLSGTGGNIQYF | TGTGCCAGCAGTTTATCAGGGACAGGGGGGAACATTCAGTACTTC
. | TRBJ2-7 | TRBV5-1 | . | CASSQDGNNYQQYF | TGCGCCAGCAGCCAAGACGGCAACAACTACCAGCAGTACTTC
. | TRBJ2-1 | TRBV4-3 | TRBD2 | CASSHISGSGGNEQFF | TGCGCCAGCAGCCACATTAGCGGGAGCGGCGGGAATGAGCAGTTCTTC
few | TRBJ1-1 | TRBV9 | . | CASSVGDTEAFF | TGTGCCAGCAGCGTAGGGGACACTGAAGCTTTCTTT
. | TRBJ2-6 | TRBV2 | . | CASSEPDWGANVLTF | TGTGCCAGCAGTGAGCCGGATTGGGGGGCCAACGTCCTGACTTTC
. | TRBJ2-7 | TRBV18 | . | CASSPSGNHEQYF | TGTGCCAGCTCACCATCGGGGAACCACGAGCAGTACTTC
. | TRBJ1-1 | TRBV5-1 | . | CASSSNGWETEAFF | TGCGCCAGCAGCTCCAACGGGTGGGAGACTGAAGCTTTCTTT
. | TRBJ1-1 | TRBV7-9 | TRBD1 | CASSATGEDTEAFF | TGTGCCAGCAGCGCGACAGGGGAGGACACTGAAGCTTTCTTT
. | TRBJ1-2 | TRBV29-1 | . | CSVRRGADYGYTF | TGCAGCGTCCGACGGGGGGCGGACTATGGCTACACCTTC
. | TRBJ1-4 | TRBV11-2 | TRBD1 | CASGQGRREKLFF | TGTGCCAGCGGACAGGGGAGGCGGGAAAAACTGTTTTTT
. | TRBJ2-7 | TRBV7-2 | . | CASSLAVGEQYF | TGTGCCAGCAGCTTAGCGGTCGGCGAGCAGTACTTC
few | TRBJ2-7 | TRBV19 | TRBD2 | CASSIRTSGGEQYF | TGTGCCAGTAGTATCCGGACTAGCGGAGGCGAGCAGTACTTC
. | TRBJ1-4 | TRBV6-5 | TRBD1 | CASSYGDSGVEKLFF | TGTGCCAGCAGTTACGGGGACAGCGGGGTAGAAAAACTGTTTTTT
. | TRBJ2-5 | TRBV5-1 | TRBD1 | CASSRDREQETQYF | TGCGCCAGCAGCCGGGACAGGGAACAAGAGACCCAGTACTTC
. | TRBJ2-6 | TRBV28 | . | CASSPTPYGPSGANVLTF | TGTGCCAGCAGTCCCACCCCTTACGGGCCCTCTGGGGCCAACGTCCTGACTTTC
. | TRBJ2-2 | TRBV7-9 | TRBD1 | CASSTGTGAYTGELFF | TGTGCCAGCAGCACTGGGACAGGGGCGTACACCGGGGAGCTGTTTTTT
many | TRBJ1-1 | TRBV30 | . | CAWSVAENTEAFF | TGTGCCTGGAGTGTAGCAGAGAACACTGAAGCTTTCTTT
. | TRBJ2-5 | TRBV19 | . | CASSPGVQRETQYF | TGTGCCAGTAGCCCAGGGGTCCAGAGGGAGACCCAGTACTTC
once | TRBJ2-5 | TRBV7-9 | TRBD2 | CASSYGLAGTQYF | TGTGCCAGCAGCTACGGACTAGCGGGGACCCAGTACTTC
. | TRBJ2-7 | TRBV29-1 | . | CSVTSGTSSYEQYF | TGCAGCGTTACTTCCGGGACTTCATCCTACGAGCAGTACTTC
. | TRBJ1-2 | TRBV7-2 | . | CASRRQVGYGYTF | TGTGCCAGCAGAAGACAGGTTGGCTATGGCTACACCTTC